This is a list of T cell receptor beta chains from one sample in a study of identical twins. From the 5' RACE reads, TCRdb called clonotypes with MiXCR, one entry per CDR3 protein. The data contain 450,000 or so distinct CDR3 sequences, 14% of them seen just once; the ten biggest clones take up approximately 0.52%. Separately, the same data were catalogued under a study of yellow fever vaccine responses in identical twins.

The sequenced material came from CD4+ T cells sorted from blood. These receptors came from a woman aged 18-30 years in good health. Both conserved end residues are part of each CDR3. D genes are given only for firm matches. The listing skips clone size in some rows; elsewhere it reads once, few, many or a size class.

TRBJ2-1,TRBV9,TRBD2,few,TGTGCCAGCAGCGTAGCTGGGGGACTAGCGGTTGGTAGTAATGAGCAGTTCTTC,CASSVAGGLAVGSNEQFF
TRBJ2-3,TRBV4-1,TRBD2,few,TGCGCCAGCAGCCAACGAGCGGGAGGGCCCACAGATACGCAGTATTTT,CASSQRAGGPTDTQYF
TRBJ2-2,TRBV29-1,-,-,TGCAGCGTTGCGGTCCAGGCAGACACCGGGGAGCTGTTTTTT,CSVAVQADTGELFF
TRBJ1-5,TRBV7-2,-,-,TGTGCCAGCAGCTTAGTGGGGGCAGGGGATCAGCCCCAGCATTTT,CASSLVGAGDQPQHF
TRBJ2-1,TRBV6-2/TRBV6-3,-,many,TGTGCCAGCAGAGATAATACGAATGGGAATGAGCAGTTCTTC,CASRDNTNGNEQFF
TRBJ2-7,TRBV6-1,TRBD1,few,TGTGCCAGCAGCAAAGGGGGACAGGGGCTCGCGTACTACGAGCAGTACTTC,CASSKGGQGLAYYEQYF
TRBJ2-1,TRBV10-3,-,-,TGTGCCATCAGTGAGGGCGCTCCCCTGTCCTACAATGAGCAGTTCTTC,CAISEGAPLSYNEQFF
TRBJ2-1,TRBV6-5,-,-,TGTGCCAGCAGTTACTCGGTATCAGGGGCCAACAATGAGCAGTTCTTC,CASSYSVSGANNEQFF
TRBJ2-3,TRBV18,-,few,TGTGCCAGCTCGCCTTTACAGGGAGATGTCTTAGATACGCAGTATTTT,CASSPLQGDVLDTQYF
TRBJ2-4,TRBV12-3/TRBV12-4,-,-,TGTGCCAGCAGAATGGGGGCAGGGTCAGCCAAAAACATTCAGTACTTC,CASRMGAGSAKNIQYF
TRBJ2-5,TRBV12-3/TRBV12-4,-,few,TGTGCCAGCAGTTCCATGGGGGGCCTTAGGGAGACCCAGTACTTC,CASSSMGGLRETQYF
TRBJ1-1,TRBV7-9,-,-,TGTGCCAGCAGCCGCGACAGGGCTTTCTTT,CASSRDRAFF
TRBJ2-2,TRBV12-3/TRBV12-4,-,-,-,CASSFGAGELFF
TRBJ2-2,TRBV2,TRBD2,-,TGTGCCAGCAGTGATAGCGGGAGGGCCACCGGGGAGCTGTTTTTT,CASSDSGRATGELFF
TRBJ2-7,TRBV7-2,-,-,TGTGCCAGCAGCCGGATAGTACAGGGCTACGAGCAGTACTTC,CASSRIVQGYEQYF
TRBJ2-2,TRBV5-1,TRBD2,few,TGCGCCAGCAGCTACACCCTTAGCGGGAAGACGAACGGGGAGCTGTTTTTT,CASSYTLSGKTNGELFF
TRBJ2-5,TRBV7-7,-,-,TGTGCTAGCAGCTTAGCGCAAGCCCGTGAGACCCAGTACTTC,CASSLAQARETQYF
TRBJ2-3,TRBV13,-,few,TGTGCCAGCAGTCGTATAGCGAGCACAGATACGCAGTATTTT,CASSRIASTDTQYF
TRBJ2-1,TRBV12-3/TRBV12-4,-,many,TGTGCCAGCAGTTTCTCTAGTTACAATGAGCAGTTCTTC,CASSFSSYNEQFF
TRBJ2-4,TRBV29-1,-,few,TGCAGCGTTGAAGGCCCCGGTCGACAGTGGTACTTC,CSVEGPGRQWYF
TRBJ2-6,TRBV12-3/TRBV12-4,-,few,TGTGCCAGCAGTTTATCGCCTGGGGCCAACGTCCTGACTTTC,CASSLSPGANVLTF
TRBJ2-2,TRBV7-3,TRBD2,few,TGTGCCAGCAGCCTTAGCGGGGGGACGACGCCCACCGGGGAGCTGTTTTTT,CASSLSGGTTPTGELFF
TRBJ2-5,TRBV5-4,TRBD2,-,TGTGCCAGCAAAGGGACTAGCGGAAAAGAGACCCAGTACTTC,CASKGTSGKETQYF
TRBJ2-1,TRBV20-1,-,many,TGCAGTGCAACATACAATGAGCAGTTCTTC,CSATYNEQFF
TRBJ2-1,TRBV9,TRBD2,few,TGTGCCAGCAGCGTAGCTAGCGGGGCCAGAAAAAGCTCCTACAATGAGCAGTTCTTC,CASSVASGARKSSYNEQFF
TRBJ2-2,TRBV24-1,TRBD1,-,TGTGCCACCAGTGATATGGACAGGGCAGGAACCGTGGAGCTGTTTTTT,CATSDMDRAGTVELFF
TRBJ2-7,TRBV18,-,few,TGTGCCAGCTCACCGAAACCAAATTACGAGCAGTACTTC,CASSPKPNYEQYF
TRBJ2-7,TRBV6-1,TRBD1,few,TGTGCCAGCAGTCAGAACAGGGGTTATTACGAGCAGTACTTC,CASSQNRGYYEQYF
TRBJ2-1,TRBV5-1,-,few,TGCGCCAGCAGCTTGGACTGGGGGCGGAATGAGCAGTTCTTC,CASSLDWGRNEQFF
TRBJ2-7,TRBV16,-,-,TGTGCCAGCAGCTCGACGGGGAACGAGCAGTACTTC,CASSSTGNEQYF
TRBJ2-4,TRBV12-3/TRBV12-4,TRBD1,many,TGTGCCAGCAGTTCGCTACAGGGGGCCAAAAACATTCAGTACTTC,CASSSLQGAKNIQYF
TRBJ2-3,TRBV20-1,-,many,TGCAGTGCTAGAGACAGCGGCCACACAGATACGCAGTATTTT,CSARDSGHTDTQYF
TRBJ2-1,TRBV27,TRBD2,-,TGTGCCAGCAGTTCCCGGGGGGACCTATACAATGAGCAGTTCTTC,CASSSRGDLYNEQFF
TRBJ2-4,TRBV18,-,-,TGTGCCAGCTCACCAGGTCCAGCCAAAAACATTCAGTACTTC,CASSPGPAKNIQYF
TRBJ2-7,TRBV11-2,-,-,TGTGCCAGCAGCTTAGTGTTTAGTTCGGGGACGAGGACCTACGAGCAGTACTTC,CASSLVFSSGTRTYEQYF
TRBJ2-2,TRBV28,-,many,TGTGCCAGCAGAAACCGCCGCGACACCCTTAACACCGGGGAGCTGTTTTTT,CASRNRRDTLNTGELFF
TRBJ2-7,TRBV6-2/TRBV6-3,-,few,TGTGCCAGCAGCTCTCATTCCCGGGAGACCAGGAATCGGTACGAGCAGTACTTC,CASSSHSRETRNRYEQYF
TRBJ2-1,TRBV21-1,-,many,TGTGCCAGCAGTCCCAGCGGGAGCTCCTACAATGAGCAGTTCTTC,CASSPSGSSYNEQFF
TRBJ2-2,TRBV29-1,-,-,TGCAGCGCAATCACCGTTTCGAACACCGGGGAGCTGTTTTTT,CSAITVSNTGELFF
TRBJ1-4,TRBV10-3,TRBD1,many,TGTGCCATCAGTACGACAGGGGCCGGTAATGAAAAACTGTTTTTT,CAISTTGAGNEKLFF
TRBJ2-5,TRBV14,-,once,TGTGCCAGCAGCCCGGCAATAAAGGCAGGCAGGGAGACCCAGTACTTC,CASSPAIKAGRETQYF
TRBJ2-1,TRBV7-9,-,-,TGTGCCAGCAGCTTAGGGCAGGCCATAGGTCACAATGAGCAGTTCTTC,CASSLGQAIGHNEQFF
TRBJ2-7,TRBV10-3,-,-,TGTGCCATCAGTGACCCCCGGGTGGGCCACTACGAGCAGTACTTC,CAISDPRVGHYEQYF
TRBJ2-1,TRBV2,TRBD2,-,TGTGCCAGCAGTGAATTATTTAGGCGGGCGGGGGGGCTGCGTAGCTCCTACAATGAGCAGTTCTTC,CASSELFRRAGGLRSSYNEQFF
TRBJ2-5,TRBV5-6,TRBD2,-,TGTGCCAGCAGCTTGATTAGCGGGGCTCAAGAGACCCAGTACTTC,CASSLISGAQETQYF
TRBJ2-5,TRBV28,-,-,TGTGCCAGCAGTCCTCTTGGGGCAGGGAATATCGAGACCCAGTACTTC,CASSPLGAGNIETQYF
TRBJ2-5,TRBV7-9,-,-,TGTGCCAGCAGCTTAGCGATTGAGCGGGAGACCCAGTACTTC,CASSLAIERETQYF
TRBJ2-7,TRBV12-3/TRBV12-4,TRBD2,-,TGTGCCAGCAGCCGCATGATTGGACTAGCGGGAGAAGGCGAGCAGTACTTC,CASSRMIGLAGEGEQYF
TRBJ2-3,TRBV10-3,-,few,TGTGCCATCAGTGTTGGACAGTCCACAGATACGCAGTATTTT,CAISVGQSTDTQYF
TRBJ2-1,TRBV6-2/TRBV6-3,-,-,TGTGCCAGCAGTAACAACGTGGCACCCTATTACAATGAGCAGTTCTTC,CASSNNVAPYYNEQFF
TRBJ1-1,TRBV6-5,-,few,TGTGCCAGCAGTTACGCGGAGGGGAGGGACACTGAAGCTTTCTTT,CASSYAEGRDTEAFF
TRBJ1-2,TRBV6-2/TRBV6-3,-,-,TGTGCCAGCCAATGGGGGAATGGCTACACCTTC,CASQWGNGYTF
TRBJ1-2,TRBV9,TRBD1,-,TGTGCCAGCAGCGTAGGAGGGCAGGGGGCTAACTATGGCTACACCTTC,CASSVGGQGANYGYTF